Listed below are T cell receptor beta chains from one sample, sequenced in a study of identical twins. In TCRdb, the 5' RACE reads were re-called with MiXCR into one record per CDR3 protein. The sample yields 400,000 to 650,000 distinct CDR3 sequences, 20% to 25% seen once. In addition, the sample was reused for a study of T cells expressing NK-cell markers.

Sequences were obtained from CD4+ T cells sorted from blood. Receptor source: a young woman in good health. Both conserved end residues are part of each CDR3. The order of the fields is clone size, V gene, J gene, D gene, CDR3 length, CDR3 protein, CDR3 DNA. A D gene is named only where the DNA matches it firmly. Clone sizes are given selectively: once, few, many, or a class where the clone is expanded.

clone_size: -
v_call: TRBV7-8
j_call: TRBJ2-7
d_call: TRBD2
cdr3_length: 15
cdr3_aa: CASSLVGTRRDEQYF
cdr3_nt: TGTGCCAGCAGCTTAGTAGGGACTAGGCGCGACGAGCAGTACTTC

clone_size: -
v_call: TRBV23-1
j_call: TRBJ2-7
d_call: -
cdr3_length: 9
cdr3_aa: CASSCEQYF
cdr3_nt: TGCGCCAGCAGTTGCGAGCAGTACTTC

clone_size: -
v_call: TRBV7-9
j_call: TRBJ2-3
d_call: -
cdr3_length: 15
cdr3_aa: CASRRARGRTDTQYF
cdr3_nt: TGTGCCAGCAGGCGGGCGCGTGGTCGCACAGATACGCAGTATTTT

clone_size: -
v_call: TRBV2
j_call: TRBJ2-2
d_call: TRBD2
cdr3_length: 14
cdr3_aa: CASKRGPEPGELFF
cdr3_nt: TGTGCCAGCAAGCGGGGCCCAGAGCCCGGGGAGCTGTTTTTT

clone_size: -
v_call: TRBV6-1
j_call: TRBJ2-1
d_call: -
cdr3_length: 13
cdr3_aa: CASSSLLNNEQFF
cdr3_nt: TGTGCCAGCAGCTCCCTACTAAACAATGAGCAGTTCTTC

clone_size: -
v_call: TRBV20-1
j_call: TRBJ1-1
d_call: -
cdr3_length: 12
cdr3_aa: CSAQDSVLEAFF
cdr3_nt: TGCAGTGCTCAGGACAGTGTCCTTGAAGCTTTCTTT

clone_size: many
v_call: TRBV7-9
j_call: TRBJ1-6
d_call: TRBD1
cdr3_length: 16
cdr3_aa: CASSETGTGLNSPLHF
cdr3_nt: TGTGCCAGCAGCGAGACCGGGACAGGATTGAATTCACCCCTCCACTTT

clone_size: -
v_call: TRBV29-1
j_call: TRBJ1-3
d_call: -
cdr3_length: 11
cdr3_aa: CSASRGDTIYF
cdr3_nt: TGCAGCGCTTCAAGGGGGGACACCATATATTTT

clone_size: -
v_call: TRBV6-1
j_call: TRBJ1-6
d_call: -
cdr3_length: 13
cdr3_aa: CASAPWGESPLHF
cdr3_nt: TGTGCCAGCGCCCCGTGGGGGGAATCACCCCTCCACTTT

clone_size: few
v_call: TRBV5-6
j_call: TRBJ2-3
d_call: -
cdr3_length: 15
cdr3_aa: CASRVRGPSTDTQYF
cdr3_nt: TGTGCCAGCAGGGTGAGGGGACCCAGCACAGATACGCAGTATTTT

clone_size: few
v_call: TRBV20-1
j_call: TRBJ2-7
d_call: -
cdr3_length: 15
cdr3_aa: CSASTTPGPSYEQYF
cdr3_nt: TGCAGTGCTTCCACTACCCCGGGGCCGTCCTACGAGCAGTACTTC

clone_size: few
v_call: TRBV7-2
j_call: TRBJ2-7
d_call: -
cdr3_length: 14
cdr3_aa: CASSFGRDGGEQYF
cdr3_nt: TGTGCCAGCAGCTTTGGCAGGGATGGGGGTGAGCAGTACTTC

clone_size: few
v_call: TRBV20-1
j_call: TRBJ2-1
d_call: -
cdr3_length: 12
cdr3_aa: CSARVTHNEQFF
cdr3_nt: TGCAGTGCTAGAGTGACCCACAATGAGCAGTTCTTC

clone_size: -
v_call: TRBV20-1
j_call: TRBJ2-5
d_call: TRBD2
cdr3_length: 16
cdr3_aa: CSATETSGGLQETQYF
cdr3_nt: TGCAGTGCTACCGAGACTAGCGGGGGCCTACAAGAGACCCAGTACTTC

clone_size: -
v_call: TRBV2
j_call: TRBJ1-5
d_call: -
cdr3_length: 15
cdr3_aa: CASSAGPSRNQPQHF
cdr3_nt: TGTGCCAGCAGTGCGGGCCCATCACGCAATCAGCCCCAGCATTTT

clone_size: few
v_call: TRBV6-1
j_call: TRBJ2-1
d_call: TRBD2
cdr3_length: 15
cdr3_aa: CASSEAASGLTEQFF
cdr3_nt: TGTGCCAGCAGCGAGGCGGCTAGCGGATTGACTGAGCAGTTCTTC

clone_size: -
v_call: TRBV7-2
j_call: TRBJ2-7
d_call: TRBD1
cdr3_length: 16
cdr3_aa: CASSRGPGQRYYEQYF
cdr3_nt: TGTGCCAGCAGCAGGGGACCGGGACAGAGGTACTACGAGCAGTACTTC

clone_size: -
v_call: TRBV5-1
j_call: TRBJ1-2
d_call: -
cdr3_length: 15
cdr3_aa: CASSLDPGANYGYTF
cdr3_nt: TGCGCCAGCAGCTTGGACCCGGGGGCTAACTATGGCTACACCTTC

clone_size: few
v_call: TRBV20-1
j_call: TRBJ2-7
d_call: TRBD1
cdr3_length: 17
cdr3_aa: CSARDPPDRGFSSEQYF
cdr3_nt: TGCAGTGCTAGAGATCCACCCGACAGGGGGTTTAGTAGCGAGCAGTACTTC

clone_size: many
v_call: TRBV20-1
j_call: TRBJ2-3
d_call: TRBD2
cdr3_length: 16
cdr3_aa: CSARARGGARTDTQYF
cdr3_nt: TGCAGTGCTAGAGCGCGGGGGGGGGCCCGGACAGATACGCAGTATTTT

clone_size: -
v_call: TRBV12-3/TRBV12-4
j_call: TRBJ2-1
d_call: TRBD2
cdr3_length: 16
cdr3_aa: CASSLSSGSFYNEQFF
cdr3_nt: TGTGCCAGCAGTTTGTCCAGCGGGAGCTTCTACAATGAGCAGTTCTTC

clone_size: -
v_call: TRBV7-3
j_call: TRBJ2-2
d_call: -
cdr3_length: 14
cdr3_aa: CASSSYDSTGELFF
cdr3_nt: TGTGCCAGCAGCTCCTACGACTCTACCGGGGAGCTGTTTTTT

clone_size: few
v_call: TRBV5-6
j_call: TRBJ1-6
d_call: -
cdr3_length: 16
cdr3_aa: CASSTRTVSYNSPLHF
cdr3_nt: TGTGCCAGCAGCACCAGGACAGTCTCCTATAATTCACCCCTCCACTTT

clone_size: many
v_call: TRBV7-2
j_call: TRBJ2-3
d_call: -
cdr3_length: 13
cdr3_aa: CASSLVITDTQYF
cdr3_nt: TGTGCCAGCAGCTTAGTTATAACAGATACGCAGTATTTT

clone_size: few
v_call: TRBV12-3/TRBV12-4
j_call: TRBJ2-2
d_call: -
cdr3_length: 15
cdr3_aa: CASSLGRRGIGELFF
cdr3_nt: TGTGCCAGCAGTTTGGGGAGACGCGGTATCGGGGAGCTGTTTTTT

clone_size: few
v_call: TRBV20-1
j_call: TRBJ2-1
d_call: TRBD2
cdr3_length: 15
cdr3_aa: CSARPLASGDNEQFF
cdr3_nt: TGCAGTGCTAGACCCCTAGCGAGCGGGGACAATGAGCAGTTCTTC

clone_size: -
v_call: TRBV27
j_call: TRBJ2-2
d_call: -
cdr3_length: 11
cdr3_aa: CASRRLGELFF
cdr3_nt: TGTGCCAGCAGGCGGCTCGGGGAGCTGTTTTTT

clone_size: -
v_call: TRBV12-3/TRBV12-4
j_call: TRBJ1-2
d_call: -
cdr3_length: 14
cdr3_aa: CASSLFTGINGYTF
cdr3_nt: TGTGCCAGCAGTTTGTTCACAGGGATAAATGGCTACACCTTC